These 20 T cell receptor beta chains were all obtained from the same sample, sequenced in a study of T cells in pancreatic ductal adenocarcinoma. The selected patients with pancreatic ductal adenocarcinoma had surgery but no neoadjuvant therapy. Produced via immunoSEQ multiplex PCR; TCRdb's table is partial and in-frame only. Of approximately 97,000 clones listed, roughly 96% are singletons. The sequencing input was PBMCs. These receptors came from a human donor with pancreatic ductal adenocarcinoma.

The chain joins TRBV10-2 to TRBJ1-4, with a tentative D call TRBD1 (6 bases). This CDR3 contains 15 residues. V lost 0 bases and J 6 bases, leaving 11 bases between the germline ends. From germline, CDR1 is WSHSY and CDR2 SAAADI. Written as DNA, the CDR3 is TGCGCCAGCAGTGAGTCGACAGGACCCTATGAAAAACTGTTTTTT. This gives the protein CASSESTGPYEKLFF.

This chain connects TRBV30 to TRBJ1-1; 7 bases line up with TRBD1. V shed 4 bases, J shed 10 bases, and the junction held 9 bases outside the gene matches. Germline CDR1 reads GTSNPN; CDR2 reads SVGIG (reference sequence). The CDR3 runs 12 residues. The CDR3 bases are TGTGCCTGGACCGGCCCCAAGGGGGCAGCTTTCTTT. This gives the protein CAWTGPKGAAFF.

The rearrangement joins TRBV15 to TRBJ1-2; no clear D gene. The CDR3 covers 14 residues. Germline assignment: CDR1 LNHNV and CDR2 YYDKDF (reference sequence). The germline V and J ends were trimmed by 1 base and 0 bases, with 6 bases remaining between them. As DNA, the CDR3 is TGTGCCACCAGCAGAGGAGGGCCTAACTATGGCTACACCTTC. Amino acid sequence: CATSRGGPNYGYTF. The whole variable domain, remainder taken from reference TRBV15 and TRBJ1-2, is DAMVIQNPRYQVTQFGKPVTLSCSQTLNHNVMYWYQQKSSQAPKLLFHYYDKDFNNEADTPDNFQSRRPNTSFCFLDIRSPGLGDTAMYLCATSRGGPNYGYTFGSGTRLTVV.

The chain combines TRBV28 with TRBJ1-5; no definite D call. CDR3 length: 12 residues. V was cut by 8 bases and J by 5 bases, with 10 bases left in between. CDR1 and CDR2 (germline): MDHEN, SYDVKM. The CDR3 region has the DNA TGTGCCAGCTCGGGATCTGATCAGCCCCAGCATTTT. Its protein product is CASSGSDQPQHF.

J is TRBJ2-7 and V is TRBV10-1, with TRBD1 identical over 7 bases. J was trimmed by 1 base and V by 6 bases; bases with no gene match: 3. CDR1 is WNHNN, CDR2 SYGVQD, per germline (reference sequence). The CDR3 is 13 amino acids. CDR3 region: CASSRTGSYEQYF. In DNA form, the CDR3 reads TGCGCCAGCAGCAGGACAGGTTCCTACGAGCAGTACTTC.

J is TRBJ1-4 and V is TRBV30; D not resolved. The CDR3 runs 13 residues. The germline V gene has CDR1 GTSNPN and CDR2 SVGIG (reference sequence). Trimming left V 2 bases short and J 8 bases short, with 12 bases between. The CDR3 loop reads CAWSFSAGEKLFF. As DNA, the CDR3 is TGTGCCTGGAGTTTTTCGGCGGGCGAAAAACTGTTTTTT.

The V gene is TRBV5-1, the J gene TRBJ2-7; TRBD2 matches 12 bases. The junction had 6 bases not matched to a gene; V was cut back by 0 bases and J by 2 bases. The CDR3 is 17 residues long. Germline CDR1 is SGHRS and CDR2 is YFSETQ. The CDR3 is CASSLEGLAGSTYEQYF. Written as DNA, the CDR3 is TGCGCCAGCAGCTTGGAAGGACTAGCGGGATCGACCTACGAGCAGTACTTC. Variable domain in full (rest from reference TRBV5-1 and TRBJ2-7): KAGVTQTPRYLIKTRGQQVTLSCSPISGHRSVSWYQQTPGQGLQFLFEYFSETQRNKGNFPGRFSGRQFSNSRSEMNVSTLELGDSALYLCASSLEGLAGSTYEQYFGPGTRLTVT.

V and J are TRBV7-2 and TRBJ2-3; D is unclear. The CDR3 is 11 amino acids. CDR1 SGHTA and CDR2 FQGNSA come from the germline V gene. The V gene lost 6 bases and the J gene lost 10 bases, with 11 bases spanning the gap. The CDR3 nucleotides are TGTGCCAGCAGAATAGCTATCTCGCAGTATTTT. Translating it yields CASRIAISQYF.

The genes are TRBV5-1 and TRBJ2-1; a possible D gene is TRBD1 (5 bases). V was cut by 5 bases and J by 0 bases, with 12 bases left in between. CDR1 is SGHRS and CDR2 is YFSETQ in the germline V gene. The CDR3 consists of 15 residues. The CDR3 nucleotides read TGCGCCAGCAGTATTGGGGCTAGCTCCTACAATGAGCAGTTCTTC. Translating gives CASSIGASSYNEQFF.

This rearrangement joins TRBV7-2 to TRBJ2-7; D is perhaps TRBD1 (7 bases). CDR1 is SGHTA and CDR2 is FQGNSA in the germline V gene. Trimming pared 1 base from V and 1 base from J, leaving 11 bases between. The CDR3 has 15 residues. In nucleotides, the CDR3 is TGTGCCAGCAGCTTAGGGGCAGGGGGGTCCTACGAGCAGTACTTC. It specifies CASSLGAGGSYEQYF. Drawing the rest from reference TRBV7-2 and TRBJ2-7, the complete variable domain is GAGVSQSPSNKVTEKGKDVELRCDPISGHTALYWYRQSLGQGLEFLIYFQGNSAPDKSGLPSDRFSAERTGGSVSTLTIQRTQQEDSAVYLCASSLGAGGSYEQYFGPGTRLTVT.

This chain joins TRBV10-3 and TRBJ2-5; 8 nucleotides align to TRBD2. V dropped 4 bases and J dropped 5; count of bases not matched to a gene: 9. Germline loops: CDR1 ENHRY, CDR2 SYGVKD. The CDR3 loop spans 15 amino acids. CDR3 residues: CAISASGSGAETQYF. The CDR3 nucleotides are TGTGCCATCAGTGCCAGCGGGAGTGGTGCGGAGACCCAGTACTTC.

J is TRBJ2-5 and V is TRBV6-5; 8 bases are shared with TRBD1. The CDR3 is 15 amino acids. Trimming cost V 1 base and J 5 bases; bases outside gene matches: 6. From germline, CDR1 is MNHEY and CDR2 SVGAGI. CDR3 nucleotide sequence: TGTGCCAGCAGTTACTATCCAGGGGGCAGCGAGACCCAGTACTTC. Protein: CASSYYPGGSETQYF.

This clone was counted a single time. V usage is TRBV28 and J usage is TRBJ1-4; D is unresolved. Trimming removed 3 bases at V and 0 bases at J, with 11 bases between. CDR1 and CDR2 (germline): MDHEN, SYDVKM. The CDR3 runs to 16 residues. The CDR3 loop is CASSFSGGATNEKLFF. The CDR3 bases are TGTGCCAGCAGTTTTTCCGGCGGGGCAACTAATGAAAAACTGTTTTTT.

This sequence joins TRBV4-1 and TRBJ2-3; 8 nucleotides align to TRBD2. Germline lookup yields CDR1 MGHRA and CDR2 YSYEKL. V shed 5 bases and J 2 bases; nucleotides not matched to a gene: 3. This CDR3 is 14 amino acids long. The DNA for the CDR3 is TGCGCCAGCAGCTCACTAGCGGACACAGATACGCAGTATTTT. It encodes CASSSLADTDTQYF.

The genes are TRBV29-1 and TRBJ2-6; a weak D match, TRBD1 (5 bases). Germline loops: CDR1 SQVTM, CDR2 ANQGSEA. The V end was cut by 4 bases, the J end by 1 base, with 5 bases between. The CDR3 contains 13 residues. CDR3 DNA sequence: TGCAGCGTTGGGACATCTGGGGCCAACGTCCTGACTTTC. This sequence encodes CSVGTSGANVLTF.

The J gene is TRBJ1-5, the V gene TRBV11-2; D is uncertain. The CDR3 runs 13 residues. V was trimmed by 3 bases and J by 7 bases, leaving 10 bases between them. The germline V gene encodes CDR1 SGHAT and CDR2 FQNNGV. The CDR3 DNA sequence: TGTGCCAGCAGCTTGACTTCAACCCAGCCCCAGCATTTT. It translates to CASSLTSTQPQHF.

This clone came up once. The chain has TRBV30 and TRBJ2-3, with D possibly being TRBD2 (6 bases). Germline assignment: CDR1 GTSNPN and CDR2 SVGIG (reference sequence). V lost 2 bases, J lost 2 bases, and 14 bases lay in between. This CDR3 spans 15 amino acids. DNA of the CDR3: TGTGCCTGGAGTCCACTACTAGCATCCACAGATACGCAGTATTTT. Translating it yields CAWSPLLASTDTQYF.

V is TRBV5-4 and J is TRBJ2-5, with 8 bases lining up with TRBD2. Germline V gene lookup returns CDR1 SGHNT and CDR2 YYREEE (reference sequence). This CDR3 spans 15 amino acids. V was pared by 4 bases and J by 2 bases, with 7 bases of the junction left unmatched. The CDR3 reads CASSPGAGEQETQYF. CDR3 in DNA: TGTGCCAGCAGCCCTGGAGCGGGGGAGCAAGAGACCCAGTACTTC.

The chain has TRBV5-1 and TRBJ2-3; 8 nucleotides agree with TRBD2. The CDR3 extends over 16 amino acids. Germline values: CDR1 SGHRS, CDR2 YFSETQ. J gave up 3 bases and V 0 bases, and 6 bases lay outside the gene matches. CDR3 nucleotides: TGCGCCAGCAGCTTGGACAGCGGGAGTAGAACAGATACGCAGTATTTT. Its translation: CASSLDSGSRTDTQYF.

The chain has TRBV18 and TRBJ2-5; weak D call: TRBD2 (6 bases). V lost 4 bases, J lost 5 bases, and 11 bases lay in between. Germline V gene lookup returns CDR1 KGHSH and CDR2 LQKENI. This CDR3 has 13 residues. The CDR3 loop is CASSQDYGETQYF. The CDR3 region has the DNA TGTGCCAGCTCACAGGACTATGGGGAGACCCAGTACTTC.